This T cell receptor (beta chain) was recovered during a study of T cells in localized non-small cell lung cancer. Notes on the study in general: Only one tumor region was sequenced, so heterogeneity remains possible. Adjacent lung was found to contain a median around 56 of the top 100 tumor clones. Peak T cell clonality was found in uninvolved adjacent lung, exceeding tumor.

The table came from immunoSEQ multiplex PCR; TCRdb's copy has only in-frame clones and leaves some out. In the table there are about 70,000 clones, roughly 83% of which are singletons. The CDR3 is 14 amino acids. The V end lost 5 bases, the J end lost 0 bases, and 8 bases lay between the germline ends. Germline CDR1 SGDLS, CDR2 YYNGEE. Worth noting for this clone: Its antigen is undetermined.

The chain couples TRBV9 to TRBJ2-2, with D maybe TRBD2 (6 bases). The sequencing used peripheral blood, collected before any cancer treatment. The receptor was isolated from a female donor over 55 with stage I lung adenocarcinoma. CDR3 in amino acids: CASRGTPNTGELFF. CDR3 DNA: TGTGCCAGCAGGGGGACTCCGAACACCGGGGAGCTGTTTTTT.